One and the same sample provided the 2 T cell receptor beta chains below, sequenced in a study of cytomegalovirus exposure and HLA in healthy donors. The assay was immunoSEQ multiplex PCR, and TCRdb's table has in-frame clones only and misses some. The sample includes roughly 200,000 clones, about nine tenths seen only once; the top ten take more than 5.5%. Sequenced: PBMCs. Every receptor here comes from a man aged 25-45 years in good health and CMV-seropositive.

V gene TRBV5-4 combines with J gene TRBJ2-7, with 8 bases identical to TRBD2. The V gene end was trimmed by 6 bases and the J gene end by 2 bases; junction bases not matched to a gene: 4. The CDR3 extends over 13 amino acids. Germline lookup yields CDR1 SGHNT and CDR2 YYREEE (reference sequence). The CDR3 bases are TGTGCCAGCAACGCGGGGGGAGCCTACGAGCAGTACTTC. This codes for CASNAGGAYEQYF.

The chain recombines TRBV12-5 with TRBJ2-7, with D maybe TRBD1 (6 bases). Germline-derived CDR1 and CDR2 are LGHNT and FRNRAP. The CDR3 runs 15 residues. Trimming took off 7 bases at V and 2 bases at J, with 18 bases between the two ends. This CDR3 is CASATTSQGPYEQYF. CDR3 DNA sequence: TGTGCTAGTGCCACCACCAGTCAGGGGCCCTACGAGCAGTACTTC.